Below, one TCR beta chain is given with its context. As yet, its antigen is unknown. V was clipped by 2 bases and J by 5 bases, with 16 bases between them. The germline CDR1 and CDR2 sequences are MGHRA and YSYEKL. This CDR3 is 16 amino acids long. This sample is part of a study of T-cell memory formation after mild COVID-19. One entry per CDR3 protein, called by TCRdb with MiXCR from the 5' RACE reads. Counted here are around 390,000 distinct CDR3 sequences, about 16% occurring once; the ten biggest clones make up 20% to 25%. Findings and limits, study-wide: The study detected some responding clones in pre-infection memory, suggesting cross-reactive memory joined. Contracting CD4+ clones lay largely in CM and EM, with CD8+ ones residing in EMRA.

The sample comprised PBMCs or a T cell subset sorted from them (not recorded which). The clonotype comes from a man between 18 and 29 years old who had mild COVID-19 (a few samples of this study predate the infection). Cell type and time point are not known. This chain uses TRBV4-1 with TRBJ1-5, with D perhaps matching TRBD1 (6 bases). For the CDR3, the DNA is TGCGCCAGCAGCCAAACCGACCACAGGGTGGATCAGCCCCAGCATTTT. It codes for CASSQTDHRVDQPQHF.